These 27 T cell receptor beta chains originate from one sample sequenced in a study of blood T cell repertoires in COVID-19. Clones were sequenced by immunoSEQ multiplex PCR, and TCRdb holds only the in-frame ones, with some missing. The sample shows about 19,000 clones, about 82% of them seen only once. Material: peripheral blood. These receptor sequences come from a man older than 75 with acute or convalescent COVID-19.

The rearrangement joins TRBV11-2 to TRBJ1-4, with 9 bases matching TRBD1. With 2 bases clipped from V and 2 bases from J, the junction kept 3 bases outside the gene matches. This CDR3 contains 16 residues. Germline loops: CDR1 SGHAT, CDR2 FQNNGV. The CDR3, as DNA: TGTGCCAGCAGCTTAACAGGGGGCTTCACTAATGAAAAACTGTTTTTT. Translating it yields CASSLTGGFTNEKLFF.

The CDR3 coding sequence is TGCGCCAGCAGCCCTCAACCGCGGGGGACAGATACGCAGTATTTT. This codes for CASSPQPRGTDTQYF. The rearrangement links TRBV4-1 to TRBJ2-3; the match to TRBD2 covers 7 bases. Germline CDR1 is MGHRA and CDR2 is YSYEKL. The length of the CDR3 is 15 residues. V lost 4 bases, J lost 3 bases, and 7 bases stayed unmatched.

This rearrangement joins TRBV19 to TRBJ1-5; no clear D gene. Per the germline V gene, CDR1 is LNHDA and CDR2 is SQIVND (reference sequence). V was cut by 3 bases and J by 0 bases, with 18 bases left in between. This CDR3 is 18 amino acids long. The CDR3 coding sequence is TGTGCCAGTAGTATCACCCAGGAGGTCGGATTTAGCAATCAGCCCCAGCATTTT. Its translation: CASSITQEVGFSNQPQHF.

The V call is TRBV6-4, the J call TRBJ1-1, with 8 bases lining up with TRBD1. CDR3 length equals 14 residues. In germline, CDR1 is MRHNA, CDR2 SNTAGT. V dropped 7 bases and J dropped 7; count of bases not matched to a gene: 11. The CDR3 coding sequence is TGTGCCAGCAAAAGGGAGACAGGGGCGATTGAAGCTTTCTTT. Its protein is CASKRETGAIEAFF.

The rearrangement links TRBV1 to TRBJ2-1; the table's D call of TRBD2 was not tested on the DNA. TRBV1 corresponds to a pseudogene. The CDR3 length is 16 residues. The CDR3 DNA follows: TGCACCAGCAGCCAGGTCCCCAGCGGGGTAAACAATGAGCAGTTCTTC. Its protein product is CTSSQVPSGVNNEQFF.

This rearrangement joins TRBV5-4 to TRBJ2-7; 7 bases are a match to TRBD2. With V trimmed by 4 bases and J by 3 bases, 7 bases remained unmatched. CDR1 SGHNT and CDR2 YYREEE come from the germline V gene (reference sequence). This CDR3 region has 14 residues. CDR3 sequence reads: CASSRGGEFYEQYF. CDR3 in DNA: TGTGCCAGCAGCCGTGGGGGGGAGTTCTACGAGCAGTACTTC.

The CDR3 loop reads CASSLVGQGANTEAFF. The CDR3 DNA is TGTGCCAGCAGCTTAGTGGGACAGGGGGCGAACACTGAAGCTTTCTTT. V gene TRBV7-2 combines with J gene TRBJ1-1; 12 bases fit TRBD1. This CDR3 spans 16 amino acids. Germline CDR1 SGHTA, CDR2 FQGNSA. The V and J ends lost 1 base and 1 base, in that order; junction bases with no gene match: 1.

The rearrangement joins TRBV6-6 to TRBJ1-1, with a possible D match to TRBD1 (5 bases). Germline V gene data show CDR1 as MNHNY and CDR2 as SVGAGI (reference sequence). With 4 bases removed from V and 0 bases from J, the gap between germline ends came to 12 bases. The CDR3 is 15 amino acids. CDR3 amino acids: CASSSPRGMNTEAFF. The CDR3 nucleotides are TGTGCCAGCAGTTCCCCTAGGGGAATGAACACTGAAGCTTTCTTT.

The genes are TRBV28 and TRBJ1-3; D not resolved. This CDR3 region has 13 residues. Germline assignment: CDR1 MDHEN and CDR2 SYDVKM. Trimming removed 9 bases at V and 4 bases at J, with 13 bases between. The chain's CDR3 is CASRTPGGNTIYF. CDR3 DNA sequence: TGTGCCAGTCGGACTCCTGGAGGAAACACCATATATTTT.

The chain has TRBV7-2 and TRBJ1-6; tentatively, D is TRBD1 (6 bases). The CDR3 sequence is 15 residues long. V lost 2 bases, J lost 7 bases, and 12 bases lay in between. Per the germline V gene, CDR1 is SGHTA and CDR2 is FQGNSA. CDR3 coding DNA: TGTGCCAGCAGCTTACTCAGGGGACAAAATTCACCCCTCCACTTT. It translates to CASSLLRGQNSPLHF. Filled out from reference TRBV7-2 and TRBJ1-6, the complete variable domain reads GAGVSQSPSNKVTEKGKDVELRCDPISGHTALYWYRQSLGQGLEFLIYFQGNSAPDKSGLPSDRFSAERTGGSVSTLTIQRTQQEDSAVYLCASSLLRGQNSPLHFGNGTRLTVT.

CDR3 in DNA: TGTGCCAGCAGCCAAGGACAGGGGGCATCTGAAGCTTTCTTT. Its translation is CASSQGQGASEAFF. The V and J genes are TRBV11-2 and TRBJ1-1; 11 nucleotides agree with TRBD1. The V gene's germline CDR1 is SGHAT and CDR2 FQNNGV. The CDR3 totals 14 residues. The V segment lost 5 bases and the J segment 6 bases; nucleotides outside the gene matches: 5.

The gene calls are TRBV25-1 and TRBJ2-1, with 8 bases lining up with TRBD1. The junction had 8 bases not matched to a gene; V was cut back by 4 bases and J by 3 bases. The CDR3 covers 16 residues. Germline CDR1 is MGHDK and CDR2 is SYGVNS. The CDR3 region has the DNA TGTGCCAGCAGTGCCCTGACAGGGGCCCTCTACAATGAGCAGTTCTTC. As protein: CASSALTGALYNEQFF.

The J gene is TRBJ2-1, the V gene TRBV6-2 or TRBV6-3, with 11 bases lining up with TRBD1. CDR1 is MNHEY and CDR2 is SVGEGT in the germline V gene. CDR3 size: 15 residues. V lost 5 bases, J lost 6 bases, and 6 bases stayed unmatched. In DNA, the CDR3 is TGTGCCAGCAGTCCAACCGGGACAGGGGGCAATGAGCAGTTCTTC. Translated: CASSPTGTGGNEQFF.

The rearrangement uses TRBV6-5 and TRBJ1-2, with 7 bases lining up with TRBD1. Unmatched junction bases numbered 15, after V lost 6 bases and J lost 8 bases. This CDR3 is 15 amino acids long. Germline V CDR1 and CDR2: MNHEY, SVGAGI. CDR3 bases: TGTGCCAGCAGACGATCCTTTGAGACAGGGTGGGGCTACACCTTC. Protein sequence: CASRRSFETGWGYTF.

The J gene is TRBJ1-5, the V gene TRBV19; 7 bases fit TRBD1. Unmatched junction bases numbered 8, after V lost 6 bases and J lost 3 bases. Germline V gives CDR1 LNHDA, CDR2 SQIVND (reference sequence). The CDR3 consists of 15 residues. The CDR3 sequence is CASRGRQGSNQPQHF. As DNA, the CDR3 is TGTGCCAGTAGGGGTCGACAGGGCTCCAATCAGCCCCAGCATTTT. The entire variable domain, with the rest obtained from reference TRBV19 and TRBJ1-5, is as follows: DGGITQSPKYLFRKEGQNVTLSCEQNLNHDAMYWYRQDPGQGLRLIYYSQIVNDFQKGDIAEGYSVSREKKESFPLTVTSAQKNPTAFYLCASRGRQGSNQPQHFGDGTRLSIL.

The chain couples TRBV5-1 to TRBJ2-5; weak D call: TRBD2 (5 bases). Germline assignment: CDR1 SGHRS and CDR2 YFSETQ. The V end was cut by 3 bases, the J end by 1 base, with 7 bases between. The length of the CDR3 is 13 residues. The CDR3 region has the DNA TGCGCCAGCAGCTATAGCGCCCAAGAGACCCAGTACTTC. It translates to CASSYSAQETQYF.

The CDR3 nucleotides read TGTGCCAGCAGAGGTAACAGGAAAAAGGACGGGGAGCTGTTTTTT. Amino acids: CASRGNRKKDGELFF. The chain is built from TRBV2 and TRBJ2-2; possible D gene TRBD1, 5 bases. The germline CDR1 and CDR2 sequences are SNHLY and FYNNEI. Trimming shortened V by 6 bases and J by 7 bases, and 18 bases separated the two germline ends. The CDR3 totals 15 residues.

CDR3 sequence reads: CASSPTSGGAYNEQFF. CDR3 nucleotide sequence: TGTGCCAGCAGCCCGACTAGCGGGGGGGCGTACAATGAGCAGTTCTTC. J is TRBJ2-1 and V is TRBV5-8, with TRBD2 identical over 14 bases. The V gene end was trimmed by 4 bases and the J gene end by 4 bases; junction bases not matched to a gene: 4. Germline V gives CDR1 SGHTS, CDR2 YDEGEE. The CDR3 runs 16 residues.

J is TRBJ1-2 and V is TRBV6-5, with a possible D match to TRBD1 (5 bases). The CDR3 length is 14 residues. CDR1 and CDR2 (germline): MNHEY, SVGAGI. The V gene lost 6 bases and the J gene lost 7 bases, with 18 bases spanning the gap. CDR3 sequence (DNA): TGTGCCAGCAGCGACGACCCAGGGATAGGTGGCTACACCTTC. It specifies CASSDDPGIGGYTF.

The chain employs TRBV4-1 and TRBJ1-2; maybe TRBD1 (5 bases). The V gene lost 3 bases and the J gene lost 2 bases, with 16 bases spanning the gap. CDR3 size: 16 residues. Germline V gene sequence: CDR1 MGHRA, CDR2 YSYEKL. CDR3 loop: CASSHDSSWQNYGYTF. The CDR3 nucleotides read TGCGCCAGCAGCCATGACAGTTCCTGGCAAAACTATGGCTACACCTTC.

The rearrangement joins TRBV4-3 to TRBJ1-5; D remains unclear. CDR3 length: 15 residues. Per the germline V gene, CDR1 is LGHNA and CDR2 is YSLEER. V was trimmed by 1 base and J by 6 bases, leaving 13 bases between them. CDR3 DNA sequence: TGCGCCAGCAGCCAAGCTTCCGGGGTAAGTCAGCCCCAGCATTTT. Translating it yields CASSQASGVSQPQHF.

The gene calls are TRBV9 and TRBJ2-5; a weak D match, TRBD2 (6 bases). The CDR3 is 17 amino acids. Trimming left V 0 bases short and J 2 bases short, with 17 bases between. From germline, CDR1 is SGDLS and CDR2 YYNGEE. CDR3 in DNA: TGTGCCAGCAGCGTAGAAGGCCCCGGACTACCGCAAGAGACCCAGTACTTC. Its protein product is CASSVEGPGLPQETQYF.

The chain joins TRBV6-5 to TRBJ1-5; D is ambiguous. Trimming cost V 2 bases and J 5 bases, with 7 bases left between them. The CDR3 has 13 amino acids. The germline CDR1 and CDR2 sequences are MNHEY and SVGAGI. This CDR3 is CASSYQAHQPQHF. CDR3 nucleotides: TGTGCCAGCAGTTACCAGGCCCATCAGCCCCAGCATTTT.

The chain links TRBV30 to TRBJ1-2; TRBD1 aligns across 9 bases. V shed 4 bases, J shed 5 bases, and the junction held 8 bases outside the gene matches. The CDR3 runs to 14 residues. CDR1 is GTSNPN, CDR2 SVGIG, per germline (reference sequence). Here the CDR3 reads CAWKVTGGAYGYTF. The CDR3 nucleotides are TGTGCCTGGAAGGTGACAGGGGGGGCGTATGGCTACACCTTC.

A single count supports this clone. The rearrangement joins TRBV6-5 to TRBJ1-1; D gene uncertain. V lost 1 base and J 1 base, leaving 7 bases between the germline ends. The CDR3 covers 14 residues. Per germline, CDR1 MNHEY and CDR2 SVGAGI. Here the CDR3 DNA reads TGTGCCAGCAGTTACTTGCGAGGGAACACTGAAGCTTTCTTT. It encodes CASSYLRGNTEAFF.

V usage is TRBV30 and J usage is TRBJ1-1, with D possibly being TRBD1 (5 bases). The ends were cut back, 2 bases at V and 2 bases at J, with 9 bases in the middle. Germline lookup yields CDR1 GTSNPN and CDR2 SVGIG (reference sequence). The CDR3 is 13 amino acids. Here the CDR3 reads CAWSRQSNTEAFF. CDR3 in DNA: TGTGCCTGGAGTCGACAGTCTAACACTGAAGCTTTCTTT.

CDR3 nucleotide sequence: TGCGCCAGCAGCCAAGATTCGACTAGCGGGGGGGGGTTGGCTGGCGAGCAGTTCTTC. It is translated as CASSQDSTSGGGLAGEQFF. The rearrangement links TRBV4-3 to TRBJ2-1, with TRBD2 identical over 14 bases. With 0 bases clipped from V and 10 bases from J, the junction kept 14 bases outside the gene matches. Germline V gene lookup returns CDR1 LGHNA and CDR2 YSLEER. This CDR3 comprises 19 residues.